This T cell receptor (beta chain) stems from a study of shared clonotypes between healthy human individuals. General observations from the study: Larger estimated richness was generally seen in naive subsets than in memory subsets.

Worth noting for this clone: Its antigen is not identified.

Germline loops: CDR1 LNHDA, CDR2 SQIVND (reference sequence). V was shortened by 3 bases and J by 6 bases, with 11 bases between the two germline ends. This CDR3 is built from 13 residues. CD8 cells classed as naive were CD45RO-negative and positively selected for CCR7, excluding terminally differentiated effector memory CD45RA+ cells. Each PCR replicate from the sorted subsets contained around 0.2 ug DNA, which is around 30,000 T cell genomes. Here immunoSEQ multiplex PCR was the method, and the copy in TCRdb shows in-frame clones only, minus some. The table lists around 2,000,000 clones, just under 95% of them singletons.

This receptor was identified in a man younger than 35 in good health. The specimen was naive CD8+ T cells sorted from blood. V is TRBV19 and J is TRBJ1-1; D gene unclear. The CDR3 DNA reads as TGTGCCAGTAGTATGAGGGTTGTAGCTGAAGCTTTCTTT. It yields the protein CASSMRVVAEAFF.